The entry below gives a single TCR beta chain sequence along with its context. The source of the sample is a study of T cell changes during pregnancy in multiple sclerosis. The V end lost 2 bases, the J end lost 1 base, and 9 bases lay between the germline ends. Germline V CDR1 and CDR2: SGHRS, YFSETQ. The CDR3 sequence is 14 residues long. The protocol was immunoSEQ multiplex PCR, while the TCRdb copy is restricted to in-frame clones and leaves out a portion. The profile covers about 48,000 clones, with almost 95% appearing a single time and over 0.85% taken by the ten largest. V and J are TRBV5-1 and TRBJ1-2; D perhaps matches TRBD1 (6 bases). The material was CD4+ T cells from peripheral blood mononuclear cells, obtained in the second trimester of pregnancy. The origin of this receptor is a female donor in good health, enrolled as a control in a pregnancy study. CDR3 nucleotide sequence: TGCGCCAGCAGCTTTGGGGGCCTTAACTATGGCTACACCTTC. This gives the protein CASSFGGLNYGYTF.